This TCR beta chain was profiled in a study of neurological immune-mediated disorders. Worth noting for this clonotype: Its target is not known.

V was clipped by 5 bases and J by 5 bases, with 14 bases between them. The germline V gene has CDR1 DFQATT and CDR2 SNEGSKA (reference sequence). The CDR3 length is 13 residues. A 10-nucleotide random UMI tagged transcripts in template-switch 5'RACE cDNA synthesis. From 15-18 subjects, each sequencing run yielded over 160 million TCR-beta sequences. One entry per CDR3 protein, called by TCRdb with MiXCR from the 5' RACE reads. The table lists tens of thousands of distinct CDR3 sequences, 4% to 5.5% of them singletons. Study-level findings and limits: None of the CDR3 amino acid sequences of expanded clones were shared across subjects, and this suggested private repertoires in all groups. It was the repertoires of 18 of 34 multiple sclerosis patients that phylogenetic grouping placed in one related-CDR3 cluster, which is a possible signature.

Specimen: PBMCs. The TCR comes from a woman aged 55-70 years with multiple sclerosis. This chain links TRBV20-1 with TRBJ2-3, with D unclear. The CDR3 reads CSARARGRDTQYF. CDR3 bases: TGCAGTGCTCGCGCTAGAGGTAGAGATACGCAGTATTTT.